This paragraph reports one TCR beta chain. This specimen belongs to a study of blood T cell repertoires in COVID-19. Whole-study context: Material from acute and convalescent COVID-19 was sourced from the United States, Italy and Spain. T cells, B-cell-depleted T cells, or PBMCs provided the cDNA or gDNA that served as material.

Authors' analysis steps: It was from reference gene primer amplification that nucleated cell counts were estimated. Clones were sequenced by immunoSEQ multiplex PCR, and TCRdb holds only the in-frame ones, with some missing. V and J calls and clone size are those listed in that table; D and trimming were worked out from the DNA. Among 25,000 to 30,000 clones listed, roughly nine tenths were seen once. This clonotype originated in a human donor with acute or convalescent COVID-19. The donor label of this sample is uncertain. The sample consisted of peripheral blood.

For the CDR3, the DNA is TGTGCCAGCAGGAGCGGGGGGGCCCCCGAGACCCAGTACTTC. It codes for CASRSGGAPETQYF. The genes are TRBV6-5 and TRBJ2-5, with 10 bases that match TRBD2. The CDR3 contains 14 residues. The germline gives CDR1 MNHEY, CDR2 SVGAGI. Losses at the gene ends were 6 bases for V and 5 bases for J; bases not matched to a gene: 6.